The 23 T cell receptor beta chains below were found in one sample sequenced in a study of blood T cell repertoires in COVID-19. Produced via immunoSEQ multiplex PCR; TCRdb's table is partial and in-frame only. Of 110,000 to 150,000 clones listed, 85% to 90% are singletons. The sample comprised peripheral blood. All receptors come from a woman older than 75 with acute or convalescent COVID-19.

DNA for the CDR3: TGTGCCAGCAGCATAGGGGCCACTGAAGCTTTCTTT. This sequence encodes CASSIGATEAFF. The J gene is TRBJ1-1, the V gene TRBV7-9, with a possible D match to TRBD1 (5 bases). The V and J ends lost 5 bases and 4 bases respectively, with 8 bases between them. CDR1 is SEHNR, CDR2 FQNEAQ, per germline (reference sequence). CDR3 size: 12 residues.

The rearrangement joins TRBV7-2 to TRBJ2-2; the D gene is possibly TRBD1 (5 bases). Between the trimmed V and J ends, which lost 5 bases and 0 bases, there was a span of 13 bases. The length of the CDR3 is 16 residues. Looked up from germline, CDR1 is SGHTA and CDR2 is FQGNSA. CDR3 in DNA: TGTGCCAGCAGCCCCAGGGCGCTAGCGAACACCGGGGAGCTGTTTTTT. Translating gives CASSPRALANTGELFF.

The chain has TRBV4-2 and TRBJ2-4, with D tentatively TRBD2 (6 bases). This CDR3 is built from 15 residues. The V and J ends lost 4 bases and 2 bases respectively, with 12 bases between them. Looked up from germline, CDR1 is LGHNA and CDR2 is YNFKEQ. The chain's CDR3 is CASSPGSRTKNIQYF. The CDR3 DNA is TGTGCCAGCAGCCCCGGGAGCCGGACCAAAAACATTCAGTACTTC.

This chain joins TRBV2 and TRBJ1-2, with 10 nucleotides matching TRBD1. The junction had 3 bases not matched to a gene; V was cut back by 8 bases and J by 6 bases. In germline, CDR1 is SNHLY, CDR2 FYNNEI. This CDR3 spans 12 amino acids. The CDR3 DNA sequence: TGTGCCAGCCGGACAGGGGGAGATGGCTACACCTTC. Its translation: CASRTGGDGYTF.

This clone was picked up one time. The CDR3 DNA follows: TGTGCCAGCAGCTTTGACACCTCTGGAAACACCATATATTTT. Its translation: CASSFDTSGNTIYF. The chain has TRBV5-4 and TRBJ1-3; no clear D. The CDR3 is 14 residues long. V gave up 2 bases and J gave up 0 bases, with 6 bases separating them. Germline-derived CDR1 and CDR2 are SGHNT and YYREEE (reference sequence).

The rearrangement uses TRBV19 and TRBJ1-2, with 9 bases that match TRBD1. This CDR3 is 17 amino acids long. Germline CDR1 LNHDA, CDR2 SQIVND (reference sequence). The junction had 16 bases not matched to a gene; V was cut back by 7 bases and J by 4 bases. The CDR3, as DNA: TGTGCCAGTACCGACCTAAACCTCGGGACAGGGCTCTATGGCTACACCTTC. Amino acid sequence: CASTDLNLGTGLYGYTF.

In this sample, this clone turned up once. This chain links TRBV2 with TRBJ1-1; 8 positions match TRBD1. The CDR3 runs to 14 residues. With 4 bases clipped from V and 5 bases from J, the junction kept 6 bases outside the gene matches. Germline V lookup: CDR1 SNHLY, CDR2 FYNNEI. The CDR3 DNA reads as TGTGCCAGCAGTGCGACAGGGGTAGGAACTGAAGCTTTCTTT. It codes for CASSATGVGTEAFF.

The chain joins TRBV2 to TRBJ1-5; 8 bases map to TRBD1. The germline CDR1 and CDR2 sequences are SNHLY and FYNNEI. The trim removed 4 bases at V and 0 bases at J, leaving 2 bases unmatched. The CDR3 loop spans 15 amino acids. The CDR3: CASSGQGFSNQPQHF. The CDR3 nucleotides read TGTGCCAGCAGTGGACAGGGGTTTAGCAATCAGCCCCAGCATTTT.

The chain carries TRBV30 and TRBJ2-3; 9 nucleotides agree with TRBD1. The CDR3 is 14 amino acids. CDR1 and CDR2 from the germline V gene are GTSNPN and SVGIG (reference sequence). Trimming removed 2 bases from V and 6 bases from J; junction bases left unmatched: 6. The CDR3 loop is CAWSLGQGTDTQYF. For the CDR3, the DNA is TGTGCCTGGAGTTTGGGACAGGGAACGGATACGCAGTATTTT.

The chain uses TRBV19 and TRBJ1-4; D ambiguous. The V and J ends lost 3 bases and 4 bases respectively, with 9 bases between them. Germline V gives CDR1 LNHDA, CDR2 SQIVND (reference sequence). CDR3 length equals 14 residues. CDR3 coding DNA: TGTGCCAGTAGTATTACAGCTTATAATGAAAAACTGTTTTTT. Amino acid sequence: CASSITAYNEKLFF.

The CDR3 bases are TGTGCCAGCAGTTACTCACAGGGGAGGAACACTGAAGCTTTCTTT. This encodes CASSYSQGRNTEAFF. J is TRBJ1-1 and V is TRBV6-5; 7 nucleotides agree with TRBD1. CDR1 MNHEY and CDR2 SVGAGI come from the germline V gene. This CDR3 comprises 15 residues. V was pared by 0 bases and J by 1 base, with 2 bases of the junction left unmatched.

This clone was picked up one time. As DNA, the CDR3 is TGCGCCAGTTGGGACTTGGAGGGGCACTATGGCTACACCTTC. Amino acids: CASWDLEGHYGYTF. The chain joins TRBV5-1 to TRBJ1-2; weak D call: TRBD1 (5 bases). CDR3 length: 14 residues. From germline, CDR1 is SGHRS and CDR2 YFSETQ. V dropped 8 bases and J dropped 3 bases, with 17 bases sitting between them.

The CDR3 protein is CASSINFKEQFF. The CDR3 coding sequence is TGTGCCAGCAGCATAAACTTCAAGGAGCAGTTCTTC. The V gene is TRBV7-9, the J gene TRBJ2-1; D not certain. V shed 5 bases and J shed 10 bases, with 12 bases lying between them. Per the germline V gene, CDR1 is SEHNR and CDR2 is FQNEAQ (reference sequence). The CDR3 extends over 12 amino acids.

The chain carries TRBV24-1 and TRBJ2-3; tentative D call: TRBD1 (6 bases). CDR3 length: 16 amino acids. The V gene's germline CDR1 is KGHDR and CDR2 SFDVKD. Trimming pared 4 bases from V and 0 bases from J, leaving 13 bases between. The CDR3 region has the DNA TGTGCCACCAGTGACCCCGGGACAAATAGCACAGATACGCAGTATTTT. This sequence encodes CATSDPGTNSTDTQYF.

This clone was seen a single time. The CDR3 nucleotides read TGTGCCAGCAGCATGTACATGCGGGTTGGAGTTGCTTTCTTT. Protein product: CASSMYMRVGVAFF. This sequence joins TRBV5-5 and TRBJ1-1; D call uncertain. Germline-derived CDR1 and CDR2 are SGHKS and YYEKEE (reference sequence). CDR3 length: 14 amino acids. The ends were cut back, 4 bases at V and 11 bases at J, with 21 bases in the middle.

The gene calls are TRBV9 and TRBJ2-3; 7 bases agree with TRBD2. Germline V gene sequence: CDR1 SGDLS, CDR2 YYNGEE. Trimming took 3 bases from V and 2 from J; bases not matched to a gene: 3. This CDR3 region has 14 residues. The CDR3 DNA reads as TGTGCCAGCAGCGAACTAGCGAACACAGATACGCAGTATTTT. It encodes CASSELANTDTQYF.

The chain carries TRBV3-1 (or the pseudogene TRBV3-2) and TRBJ1-4; maybe TRBD1 (5 bases). This CDR3 comprises 15 residues. Germline V gives CDR1 LGHDT, CDR2 YNNKEL (reference sequence). V was pared by 10 bases and J by 7 bases, with 22 bases between. CDR3 DNA: TGTGCCACAGCCCCTCGCGTAGGGGCAATTGAAAAACTGTTTTTT. Encoded protein: CATAPRVGAIEKLFF.

The rearrangement joins TRBV7-9 to TRBJ1-1; the match to TRBD1 covers 9 bases. The germline gives CDR1 SEHNR, CDR2 FQNEAQ (reference sequence). The V and J ends lost 1 base and 6 bases, in that order; junction bases with no gene match: 15. The CDR3 is 18 amino acids. This CDR3 is CASSLDLLRDRVIPEAFF. CDR3 sequence (DNA): TGTGCCAGCAGCTTAGACCTACTCCGGGACAGGGTTATCCCTGAAGCTTTCTTT.

The chain employs TRBV30 and TRBJ1-2, with D perhaps TRBD1 (5 bases). The CDR3 loop spans 15 amino acids. Germline-derived CDR1 and CDR2 are GTSNPN and SVGIG (reference sequence). The V and J ends lost 0 bases and 8 bases respectively, with 19 bases between them. CDR3 sequence reads: CAWSVPQAGFGGYTF. CDR3 sequence (DNA): TGTGCCTGGAGTGTACCTCAGGCAGGGTTCGGAGGCTACACCTTC.

The chain has TRBV2 and TRBJ1-1; D uncertain. Deletions cut 5 bases from V and 2 bases from J, with 9 bases between. Germline loops: CDR1 SNHLY, CDR2 FYNNEI. This CDR3 contains 13 residues. In DNA, the CDR3 is TGTGCCAGCAGTCGGCAGGCCAACACTGAAGCTTTCTTT. Protein sequence: CASSRQANTEAFF.

This sequence joins TRBV12-3 or TRBV12-4 and TRBJ1-5; D unclear. V was pared by 5 bases and J by 5 bases, with 10 bases between. The CDR3 sequence is 13 residues long. CDR3 sequence: CASSTKRDQPQHF. The DNA of the CDR3 is TGTGCCAGCAGTACCAAGAGAGATCAGCCCCAGCATTTT.

The chain carries TRBV5-1 and TRBJ1-1; D is uncertain. Trimming pared 3 bases from V and 4 bases from J, leaving 19 bases between. The CDR3 spans 16 residues. Germline lookup yields CDR1 SGHRS and CDR2 YFSETQ. The CDR3 here is CASSSFPGRVGTEAFF. The CDR3 DNA follows: TGCGCCAGCAGCTCCTTCCCCGGGAGGGTCGGCACTGAAGCTTTCTTT.

V gene TRBV2 combines with J gene TRBJ1-5; D is undetermined. The germline gives CDR1 SNHLY, CDR2 FYNNEI. This CDR3 spans 14 amino acids. V was cut by 7 bases and J by 5 bases, with 15 bases left in between. Here the CDR3 reads CASTGVVRDQPQHF. The CDR3 DNA follows: TGTGCCAGCACCGGGGTGGTACGGGATCAGCCCCAGCATTTT.